Listed below are T cell receptor beta chains from one sample, sequenced in a study of T-cell memory formation after mild COVID-19. TCRdb fed the 5' RACE reads into MiXCR, producing one record per CDR3 protein. The table lists about 610,000 distinct CDR3 sequences, around a sixth of them singletons, with roughly 7.8% in the top ten. Source material: PBMCs or a T cell subset sorted from them (not recorded which). All receptors come from an adult woman who had mild COVID-19 (a few samples of this study predate the infection). Cell type and time point are not known. The CDR3 runs from the conserved cysteine through the conserved F or W. The D gene is left open where the match is weak. For some rows the clone size is stated as once, few or many, or as a class when expanded; others skip it.

v_call	j_call	d_call	clone_size	cdr3_aa	cdr3_nt
TRBV15	TRBJ1-1	TRBD1	few	CATSRLDRDREAFF	TGTGCCACCAGCAGACTCGACCGGGACAGGGAAGCTTTCTTT
TRBV4-1	TRBJ1-4	TRBD1	.	CASSQVPYRGPGKLFF	TGCGCCAGCAGCCAAGTACCCTACAGGGGGCCGGGAAAACTGTTTTTT
TRBV6-2/TRBV6-3	TRBJ1-2	TRBD1	.	CASSAPSGQSYGYTF	TGTGCCAGCAGCGCACCATCGGGACAGTCCTATGGCTACACCTTC
TRBV12-3/TRBV12-4	TRBJ1-2	.	.	CASSAVTGNYGYTF	TGTGCCAGCAGTGCAGTAACAGGGAACTATGGCTACACCTTC
TRBV19	TRBJ1-6	TRBD1	few	CASGPGGNSPLHF	TGTGCCAGTGGACCAGGGGGCAATTCACCCCTCCACTTT
TRBV12-3/TRBV12-4	TRBJ2-3	TRBD2	.	CASNPDGRGTDTQYF	TGTGCCAGCAATCCGGACGGGAGGGGCACAGATACGCAGTATTTT
TRBV2	TRBJ1-1	.	.	CASLGPTLGLNTEAFF	TGTGCCAGCCTTGGACCGACCTTGGGGTTGAACACTGAAGCTTTCTTT
TRBV6-2/TRBV6-3	TRBJ2-3	.	few	CASSRSYGTDTQYF	TGTGCCAGTTCACGGAGCTACGGCACAGATACGCAGTATTTT
TRBV6-5	TRBJ2-1	TRBD1	.	CASTGTGDNEQFF	TGTGCCAGCACCGGGACAGGGGACAATGAGCAGTTCTTC
TRBV23-1	TRBJ1-1	.	.	CASSSGSGGNTEAFF	TGCGCCAGCAGTTCCGGGTCTGGGGGGAACACTGAAGCTTTCTTT
TRBV20-1	TRBJ2-2	TRBD2	.	CSARDPGGRNTGELFF	TGCAGTGCTAGAGATCCCGGCGGGAGGAACACCGGGGAGCTGTTTTTT
TRBV9	TRBJ2-3	.	.	CASSVVRESTDTQYF	TGTGCCAGCAGCGTAGTTCGCGAGAGCACAGATACGCAGTATTTT
TRBV7-2	TRBJ2-5	.	many	CASSFGVVETQYF	TGTGCCAGCAGCTTTGGGGTGGTAGAGACCCAGTACTTC
TRBV7-2	TRBJ2-1	.	.	CASRRDSRYEQFF	TGTGCCAGTCGGCGGGATTCTCGTTATGAGCAGTTCTTC
TRBV29-1	TRBJ2-1	.	many	CSVEGAYNEQFF	TGCAGCGTTGAAGGCGCCTACAATGAGCAGTTCTTC
TRBV20-1	TRBJ2-2	TRBD2	.	CSAPGSGGGTGELFF	TGCAGTGCGCCCGGGAGCGGGGGAGGAACCGGGGAGCTGTTTTTT
TRBV18	TRBJ1-1	.	few	CASSPRRQMNTEAFF	TGTGCCAGCTCACCACGACGGCAGATGAACACTGAAGCTTTCTTT
TRBV27	TRBJ2-7	.	.	CASSTSGRKVFYEQYF	TGTGCCAGCAGTACCTCGGGTAGGAAGGTTTTCTACGAGCAGTACTTC
TRBV7-2	TRBJ1-1	.	few	CASTIQGPYTEAFF	TGTGCCAGCACCATACAGGGTCCCTACACTGAAGCTTTCTTT
TRBV5-1	TRBJ2-1	.	few	CASGTGGRDFYNEQFF	TGCGCCAGCGGGACGGGGGGCCGGGATTTTTACAATGAGCAGTTCTTC
TRBV7-2	TRBJ2-1	.	.	CASSRQGGAGYNEQFF	TGTGCCAGCAGCCGTCAGGGGGGGGCGGGGTACAATGAGCAGTTCTTC
TRBV7-9	TRBJ1-4	.	few	CASSSDPRVINEKLFF	TGTGCCAGCAGCTCCGACCCCAGGGTGATTAACGAAAAACTGTTTTTT
TRBV3-1	TRBJ1-2	.	once	CASSHLTDRNYGYTF	TGTGCCAGCAGCCACCTCACCGACAGGAACTATGGCTACACCTTC
TRBV2	TRBJ2-2	TRBD1	few	CASTLDRGPVTGELFF	TGTGCCAGCACCCTGGACAGGGGGCCGGTCACCGGGGAGCTGTTTTTT
TRBV6-5	TRBJ1-5	TRBD1	.	CASSDRDNQPQHF	TGTGCCAGCTCCGACAGGGATAATCAGCCCCAGCATTTT
TRBV9	TRBJ2-1	.	few	CASSVETNRPYNEQFF	TGTGCCAGCAGCGTAGAAACTAACCGACCATACAATGAGCAGTTCTTC
TRBV7-2	TRBJ2-3	.	once	CASSLAPGRTDTQYF	TGTGCCAGCAGCTTAGCGCCCGGTCGCACAGATACGCAGTATTTT
TRBV24-1	TRBJ2-1	.	.	CATSDSTARADEQFF	TGTGCCACCAGTGATTCGACCGCTCGTGCCGATGAGCAGTTCTTC
TRBV7-2	TRBJ2-2	TRBD1	few	CASSPHGDRGSLDYTGELFF	TGTGCCAGCAGCCCTCATGGGGACAGGGGGTCTCTAGATTACACCGGGGAGCTGTTTTTT
TRBV5-1	TRBJ2-2	.	.	CASSHDRSNTGELFF	TGCGCCAGCAGCCACGACAGATCGAACACCGGGGAGCTGTTTTTT
TRBV5-1	TRBJ2-1	TRBD2	few	CASSLVGSGSLGEQFF	TGCGCCAGCAGCTTGGTCGGTAGCGGGAGCTTGGGTGAGCAGTTCTTC
TRBV27	TRBJ1-1	.	.	CASSLSGVRNTEAFF	TGTGCCAGCAGTTTATCCGGGGTAAGGAACACTGAAGCTTTCTTT
TRBV10-3	TRBJ1-4	.	few	CAISEMGAKLFF	TGTGCCATCAGTGAGATGGGCGCGAAACTGTTTTTT
TRBV4-1	TRBJ1-5	TRBD1	.	CASSRLTGKSNQPQHF	TGCGCCAGCAGCCGGTTGACAGGGAAAAGCAATCAGCCCCAGCATTTT
TRBV20-1	TRBJ2-7	.	few	CSARDHRAGPYEQYF	TGCAGTGCTAGAGATCATAGGGCAGGACCCTACGAGCAGTACTTC
TRBV20-1	TRBJ1-5	.	few	CSARENRYRNQPQHF	TGCAGTGCTAGAGAGAACAGGTATCGCAATCAGCCCCAGCATTTT
TRBV29-1	TRBJ2-2	.	few	CSVELASRRTGELFF	TGCAGCGTTGAACTAGCGTCAAGGCGGACCGGGGAGCTGTTTTTT
TRBV24-1	TRBJ2-1	.	.	CATSDIASVHGQFF	TGTGCCACCAGTGATATCGCTAGCGTCCATGGGCAGTTCTTC
TRBV5-6	TRBJ2-1	TRBD2	.	CASSFPGLVYNEQFF	TGTGCCAGCAGCTTCCCTGGACTAGTATACAATGAGCAGTTCTTC
TRBV6-5	TRBJ2-5	TRBD1	few	CASSQDTGGLQETQYF	TGTGCCAGCAGCCAAGACACAGGGGGCCTTCAAGAGACCCAGTACTTC
TRBV10-3	TRBJ2-1	.	.	CAISARTEVVLNEQFF	TGTGCCATCAGTGCCCGGACAGAAGTTGTGTTGAATGAGCAGTTCTTC
TRBV5-1	TRBJ2-1	.	.	CASSLRGGGNEQFF	TGCGCCAGCAGCTTGCGGGGAGGGGGGAATGAGCAGTTCTTC
TRBV7-6	TRBJ2-7	TRBD2	.	CASNLLAGGYEQYF	TGTGCCAGCAACCTACTAGCGGGAGGGTACGAGCAGTACTTC
TRBV19	TRBJ2-7	TRBD1	.	CASSLWGQGRYEQYF	TGTGCCAGTAGTCTCTGGGGACAGGGGAGATACGAGCAGTACTTC
TRBV20-1	TRBJ2-3	TRBD1	.	CSASHRGPPDTQYF	TGCAGTGCTAGCCACAGGGGGCCCCCCGATACGCAGTATTTT
TRBV4-3	TRBJ2-1	.	few	CASSQEPGTTFSYNEQFF	TGCGCCAGCAGCCAGGAACCCGGGACCACGTTCTCCTACAATGAGCAGTTCTTC
TRBV19	TRBJ1-1	.	once	CASRFRVSGTGAFF	TGTGCCAGTAGGTTTAGGGTTTCGGGCACTGGAGCTTTCTTT
TRBV12-3/TRBV12-4	TRBJ2-7	.	few	CASSTASYEQYF	TGTGCCAGCAGTACGGCCTCCTACGAGCAGTACTTC
TRBV7-9	TRBJ1-6	.	few	CASSGGTGSRRGSPLHF	TGTGCCAGCAGCGGGGGCACGGGGTCTCGGAGGGGATCACCCCTCCACTTT
TRBV7-2	TRBJ2-3	TRBD1	few	CASGPQGASTDTQYF	TGTGCCAGCGGTCCCCAGGGGGCAAGCACAGATACGCAGTATTTT
TRBV5-5	TRBJ2-7	TRBD2	few	CASSWGGKGYEQYF	TGTGCCAGCAGCTGGGGAGGGAAGGGCTACGAGCAGTACTTC
TRBV7-2	TRBJ2-2	TRBD2	.	CASSLTSGRSWAGNTGELFF	TGTGCCAGCAGCTTGACTAGCGGGAGAAGTTGGGCGGGGAACACCGGGGAGCTGTTTTTT
TRBV10-3	TRBJ1-1	TRBD1	few	CAISGTGKGDTEAFF	TGTGCCATCTCCGGGACAGGGAAAGGAGACACTGAAGCTTTCTTT